Listed here are 22 T cell receptor beta chains from one sample, sequenced in a study of identical twins. TCRdb reprocessed the 5' RACE reads with MiXCR, giving one entry per CDR3 protein. Of more than 200,000 distinct CDR3 sequences in the sample, about 14% were seen once. Sequencing was done on a sample of memory (CD45RO+) T cells sorted from blood. These receptors all come from a woman between 18 and 29 years old in good health.

This clonotype appeared many times. The chain employs TRBV6-5 and TRBJ1-1; D remains ambiguous. Germline lookup yields CDR1 MNHEY and CDR2 SVGAGI. Trimming stripped 6 bases from V and 2 bases from J, with 4 bases between. The length of the CDR3 is 11 residues. CDR3 nucleotide sequence: TGTGCCAGCAGGGGAAACACTGAAGCTTTCTTT. Amino acids: CASRGNTEAFF.

This clonotype was recorded a few times. The chain uses TRBV5-5 and TRBJ2-5; either TRBD1 or TRBD2 may supply D (5 bases each). The germline V and J ends were trimmed by 4 bases and 5 bases, with 12 bases remaining between them. The CDR3 length is 13 residues. The V gene's germline CDR1 is SGHKS and CDR2 YYEKEE (reference sequence). The CDR3 bases are TGTGCCAGCAGCCAATGGGGGTCGGAGACCCAGTACTTC. The encoded protein is CASSQWGSETQYF. Combining the CDR3 with reference TRBV5-5 and TRBJ2-5 gives the whole variable domain DAGVTQSPTHLIKTRGQQVTLRCSPISGHKSVSWYQQVLGQGPQFIFQYYEKEERGRGNFPDRFSARQFPNYSSELNVNALLLGDSALYLCASSQWGSETQYFGPGTRLLVL.

This clonotype was counted ten times or more. This rearrangement joins TRBV12-3 or TRBV12-4 to TRBJ1-1, with a possible D match to TRBD1 (5 bases). The germline V and J ends were trimmed by 3 bases and 1 base, with 6 bases remaining between them. There are 13 residues in the CDR3. The CDR3: CASSFQGNTEAFF. The CDR3 coding sequence is TGTGCCAGCAGTTTCCAGGGGAACACTGAAGCTTTCTTT.

V is TRBV4-2 and J is TRBJ2-3; D is undetermined. The V gene's germline CDR1 is LGHNA and CDR2 YNFKEQ. V was shortened by 1 base and J by 4 bases, with 6 bases between the two germline ends. The length of the CDR3 is 13 residues. DNA of the CDR3: TGTGCCAGCAGCCAAGTTGGGTCAGATACGCAGTATTTT. Protein: CASSQVGSDTQYF.

This clonotype has at least ten counts. The chain combines TRBV15 with TRBJ2-1; D might be TRBD2 (6 bases). V lost 0 bases and J lost 3, with 15 bases in between. This CDR3 region has 17 residues. CDR1 LNHNV and CDR2 YYDKDF come from the germline V gene (reference sequence). The CDR3 loop is CATSRERGLLFYNEQFF. CDR3 bases: TGTGCCACCAGCAGAGAGCGGGGTCTCCTATTCTACAATGAGCAGTTCTTC. Full variable domain (outside the CDR3, taken from reference TRBV15 and TRBJ2-1): DAMVIQNPRYQVTQFGKPVTLSCSQTLNHNVMYWYQQKSSQAPKLLFHYYDKDFNNEADTPDNFQSRRPNTSFCFLDIRSPGLGDTAMYLCATSRERGLLFYNEQFFGPGTRLTVL.

This clonotype has at least ten counts. V usage is TRBV12-3 or TRBV12-4 and J usage is TRBJ1-1, with 8 nucleotides matching TRBD1. The CDR3 covers 16 residues. V dropped 6 bases and J dropped 0; count of bases not matched to a gene: 9. The chain's CDR3 is CASSPWTGTMNTEAFF. Written as DNA, the CDR3 is TGTGCCAGCAGCCCCTGGACAGGGACCATGAACACTGAAGCTTTCTTT.

The genes are TRBV5-1 and TRBJ2-7; tentatively, D is TRBD2 (6 bases). The CDR3 contains 10 residues. Germline CDR1 reads SGHRS; CDR2 reads YFSETQ. V lost 0 bases, J lost 12 bases, and 7 bases lay in between. This chain's CDR3 is CASSLATRYF. CDR3 nucleotides: TGCGCCAGCAGCTTGGCGACTAGGTACTTC.

This clonotype has only a few counts. The V and J genes are TRBV7-9 and TRBJ1-2; D is undetermined. Germline V CDR1 and CDR2: SEHNR, FQNEAQ (reference sequence). Trimming pared 5 bases from V and 8 bases from J, leaving 12 bases between. CDR3 length: 12 residues. The CDR3 reads CASSPQMEGYTF. The CDR3 nucleotides are TGTGCCAGCAGCCCCCAAATGGAGGGCTACACCTTC.

This clonotype was counted only a few times. The chain uses TRBV27 and TRBJ2-1, with 8 bases fitting TRBD2. The CDR3 spans 14 residues. V lost 7 bases to trimming and J lost 1 base; unmatched junction nucleotides: 3. The germline CDR1 and CDR2 sequences are MNHEY and SMNVEV (reference sequence). The CDR3 nucleotides read TGTGCCAGCACGGGAGGGAGGTCCTACAATGAGCAGTTCTTC. It encodes CASTGGRSYNEQFF.

This clonotype appeared a few times. This chain links TRBV20-1 with TRBJ2-7; no clear D gene. CDR1 and CDR2 from the germline V gene are DFQATT and SNEGSKA (reference sequence). The CDR3 covers 16 residues. V was pared by 1 base and J by 0 bases, with 16 bases between. The CDR3 DNA follows: TGCAGTGCTAGAGGCTTCCGGGTCAGGAGCTCCTACGAGCAGTACTTC. Encoded protein: CSARGFRVRSSYEQYF.

The chain links TRBV5-6 to TRBJ2-1, with 8 bases matching TRBD2. In germline, CDR1 is SGHDT, CDR2 YYEEEE. The CDR3 loop spans 16 amino acids. The ends lost 0 bases at V and 7 bases at J; junction bases unmatched: 9. This CDR3 reads CASSLDPAGALNEQFF. Here the CDR3 DNA reads TGTGCCAGCAGCTTGGATCCAGCGGGAGCTTTAAATGAGCAGTTCTTC.

Many counts were recorded for this clonotype. The chain employs TRBV27 and TRBJ1-1; tentative D call: TRBD1 (5 bases). CDR3 length: 13 amino acids. Trimming took off 1 base at V and 5 bases at J, with 8 bases between the two ends. Germline CDR1 MNHEY, CDR2 SMNVEV (reference sequence). The CDR3 bases are TGTGCCAGCAGTTTATATAGGGGAACTGAAGCTTTCTTT. Amino acids: CASSLYRGTEAFF.

The chain carries TRBV10-2 and TRBJ2-1; no clear D. The germline gives CDR1 WSHSY, CDR2 SAAADI. The CDR3 loop spans 18 amino acids. The germline V and J ends were trimmed by 6 bases and 5 bases, with 26 bases remaining between them. The chain's CDR3 is CASSSHGRATSLNNEQFF. The CDR3 region has the DNA TGCGCCAGCAGCTCACACGGACGGGCAACCTCTCTTAACAATGAGCAGTTCTTC.

The chain combines TRBV12-3 or TRBV12-4 with TRBJ2-7, with D possibly called TRBD1 or TRBD2 (5 bases each). This CDR3 has 11 residues. V was clipped by 9 bases and J by 6 bases, with 12 bases between them. CDR3 loop: CASGRGREQYF. DNA of the CDR3: TGTGCCAGTGGCCGGGGACGCGAGCAGTACTTC.

A few counts support this clonotype. This chain connects TRBV3-1 to TRBJ2-5, with D unresolved. Per the germline V gene, CDR1 is LGHDT and CDR2 is YNNKEL (reference sequence). CDR3 length: 12 amino acids. The V end lost 0 bases, the J end lost 5 bases, and 4 bases lay between the germline ends. The CDR3 DNA is TGTGCCAGCAGCCAAGATATGGAGACCCAGTACTTC. Its translation: CASSQDMETQYF.

The V and J genes are TRBV9 and TRBJ2-1; D remains unclear. There are 16 residues in the CDR3. V gave up 0 bases and J gave up 6 bases, with 16 bases separating them. CDR1 and CDR2 from the germline V gene are SGDLS and YYNGEE. CDR3 DNA: TGTGCCAGCAGCGTAGAGCCCCTTAGAACGCGCAATGAGCAGTTCTTC. Its translation is CASSVEPLRTRNEQFF.

This clonotype was counted many times. This chain uses TRBV7-2 with TRBJ2-7; D is undetermined. The CDR3 has 12 residues. Germline V gene sequence: CDR1 SGHTA, CDR2 FQGNSA. V shed 5 bases and J shed 7 bases, with 12 bases lying between them. The CDR3 loop is CASSLSYNEQYF. The DNA of the CDR3 is TGTGCCAGCAGCCTTTCCTACAATGAGCAGTACTTC. The full variable domain, in which reference TRBV7-2 and TRBJ2-7 provide the parts outside the CDR3, is GAGVSQSPSNKVTEKGKDVELRCDPISGHTALYWYRQSLGQGLEFLIYFQGNSAPDKSGLPSDRFSAERTGGSVSTLTIQRTQQEDSAVYLCASSLSYNEQYFGPGTRLTVT.

The J gene is TRBJ2-1, the V gene TRBV6-6; TRBD1 might be the D (6 bases). The CDR3 is 13 residues long. V shed 4 bases and J shed 5 bases, with 9 bases lying between them. The germline V gene has CDR1 MNHNY and CDR2 SVGAGI (reference sequence). The CDR3 DNA reads as TGTGCCAGCAGTTCCAGGGGCAACAATGAGCAGTTCTTC. Translated, it gives CASSSRGNNEQFF.

This clonotype has more than one count but fewer than ten. The chain couples TRBV11-2 to TRBJ1-1; D remains unclear. Per the germline V gene, CDR1 is SGHAT and CDR2 is FQNNGV. Trimming removed 1 base from V and 4 bases from J, with 10 bases in between. The CDR3 is made up of 14 amino acids. As DNA, the CDR3 is TGTGCCAGCAGCTTAGTCGTCGGAGTCACTGAAGCTTTCTTT. Amino acids: CASSLVVGVTEAFF. Full variable domain (rest looked up from reference TRBV11-2 and TRBJ1-1): EAGVAQSPRYKIIEKRQSVAFWCNPISGHATLYWYQQILGQGPKLLIQFQNNGVVDDSQLPKDRFSAERLKGVDSTLKIQPAKLEDSAVYLCASSLVVGVTEAFFGQGTRLTVV.

This clonotype appeared many times. The chain links TRBV3-1 to TRBJ2-1; 10 positions match TRBD2. V gave up 5 bases and J gave up 5 bases; unmatched junction bases: 6. The germline CDR1 and CDR2 sequences are LGHDT and YNNKEL (reference sequence). The CDR3 extends over 15 amino acids. DNA of the CDR3: TGTGCCAGCAGCGTAGGACTAGCGGCAAACAATGAGCAGTTCTTC. Translated: CASSVGLAANNEQFF.

This clonotype has a handful of counts. The rearrangement uses TRBV20-1 and TRBJ2-5; D is perhaps TRBD1 or TRBD2 (5 bases each). CDR1 and CDR2 from the germline V gene are DFQATT and SNEGSKA (reference sequence). V was trimmed by 6 bases and J by 2 bases, leaving 16 bases between them. This CDR3 is 14 amino acids long. The CDR3 sequence: CSAITGRGQETQYF. For the CDR3, the DNA is TGCAGTGCAATAACGGGACGGGGACAAGAGACCCAGTACTTC.

CDR3 amino acids: CASSYVRQEVGYTF. Here the CDR3 DNA reads TGTGCCAGCAGTTATGTCCGACAGGAGGTCGGCTACACCTTC. This chain uses TRBV6-5 with TRBJ1-2; TRBD1 is a possible D gene (6 bases). The CDR3 is 14 amino acids. The ends were cut back, 3 bases at V and 8 bases at J, with 16 bases in the middle. Germline CDR1 is MNHEY and CDR2 is SVGAGI.